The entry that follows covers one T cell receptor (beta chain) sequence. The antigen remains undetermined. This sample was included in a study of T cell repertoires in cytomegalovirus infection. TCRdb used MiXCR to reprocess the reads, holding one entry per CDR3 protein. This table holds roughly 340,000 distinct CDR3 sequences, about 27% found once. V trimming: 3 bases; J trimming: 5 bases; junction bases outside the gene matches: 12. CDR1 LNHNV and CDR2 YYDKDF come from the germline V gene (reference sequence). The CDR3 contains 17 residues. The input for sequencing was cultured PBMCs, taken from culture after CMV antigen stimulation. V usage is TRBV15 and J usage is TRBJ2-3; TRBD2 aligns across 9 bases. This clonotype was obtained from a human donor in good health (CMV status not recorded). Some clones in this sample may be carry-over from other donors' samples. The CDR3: CATSSPNGGGAEDTQYF. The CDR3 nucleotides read TGTGCCACCAGCAGCCCCAACGGCGGGGGGGCCGAAGATACGCAGTATTTT.